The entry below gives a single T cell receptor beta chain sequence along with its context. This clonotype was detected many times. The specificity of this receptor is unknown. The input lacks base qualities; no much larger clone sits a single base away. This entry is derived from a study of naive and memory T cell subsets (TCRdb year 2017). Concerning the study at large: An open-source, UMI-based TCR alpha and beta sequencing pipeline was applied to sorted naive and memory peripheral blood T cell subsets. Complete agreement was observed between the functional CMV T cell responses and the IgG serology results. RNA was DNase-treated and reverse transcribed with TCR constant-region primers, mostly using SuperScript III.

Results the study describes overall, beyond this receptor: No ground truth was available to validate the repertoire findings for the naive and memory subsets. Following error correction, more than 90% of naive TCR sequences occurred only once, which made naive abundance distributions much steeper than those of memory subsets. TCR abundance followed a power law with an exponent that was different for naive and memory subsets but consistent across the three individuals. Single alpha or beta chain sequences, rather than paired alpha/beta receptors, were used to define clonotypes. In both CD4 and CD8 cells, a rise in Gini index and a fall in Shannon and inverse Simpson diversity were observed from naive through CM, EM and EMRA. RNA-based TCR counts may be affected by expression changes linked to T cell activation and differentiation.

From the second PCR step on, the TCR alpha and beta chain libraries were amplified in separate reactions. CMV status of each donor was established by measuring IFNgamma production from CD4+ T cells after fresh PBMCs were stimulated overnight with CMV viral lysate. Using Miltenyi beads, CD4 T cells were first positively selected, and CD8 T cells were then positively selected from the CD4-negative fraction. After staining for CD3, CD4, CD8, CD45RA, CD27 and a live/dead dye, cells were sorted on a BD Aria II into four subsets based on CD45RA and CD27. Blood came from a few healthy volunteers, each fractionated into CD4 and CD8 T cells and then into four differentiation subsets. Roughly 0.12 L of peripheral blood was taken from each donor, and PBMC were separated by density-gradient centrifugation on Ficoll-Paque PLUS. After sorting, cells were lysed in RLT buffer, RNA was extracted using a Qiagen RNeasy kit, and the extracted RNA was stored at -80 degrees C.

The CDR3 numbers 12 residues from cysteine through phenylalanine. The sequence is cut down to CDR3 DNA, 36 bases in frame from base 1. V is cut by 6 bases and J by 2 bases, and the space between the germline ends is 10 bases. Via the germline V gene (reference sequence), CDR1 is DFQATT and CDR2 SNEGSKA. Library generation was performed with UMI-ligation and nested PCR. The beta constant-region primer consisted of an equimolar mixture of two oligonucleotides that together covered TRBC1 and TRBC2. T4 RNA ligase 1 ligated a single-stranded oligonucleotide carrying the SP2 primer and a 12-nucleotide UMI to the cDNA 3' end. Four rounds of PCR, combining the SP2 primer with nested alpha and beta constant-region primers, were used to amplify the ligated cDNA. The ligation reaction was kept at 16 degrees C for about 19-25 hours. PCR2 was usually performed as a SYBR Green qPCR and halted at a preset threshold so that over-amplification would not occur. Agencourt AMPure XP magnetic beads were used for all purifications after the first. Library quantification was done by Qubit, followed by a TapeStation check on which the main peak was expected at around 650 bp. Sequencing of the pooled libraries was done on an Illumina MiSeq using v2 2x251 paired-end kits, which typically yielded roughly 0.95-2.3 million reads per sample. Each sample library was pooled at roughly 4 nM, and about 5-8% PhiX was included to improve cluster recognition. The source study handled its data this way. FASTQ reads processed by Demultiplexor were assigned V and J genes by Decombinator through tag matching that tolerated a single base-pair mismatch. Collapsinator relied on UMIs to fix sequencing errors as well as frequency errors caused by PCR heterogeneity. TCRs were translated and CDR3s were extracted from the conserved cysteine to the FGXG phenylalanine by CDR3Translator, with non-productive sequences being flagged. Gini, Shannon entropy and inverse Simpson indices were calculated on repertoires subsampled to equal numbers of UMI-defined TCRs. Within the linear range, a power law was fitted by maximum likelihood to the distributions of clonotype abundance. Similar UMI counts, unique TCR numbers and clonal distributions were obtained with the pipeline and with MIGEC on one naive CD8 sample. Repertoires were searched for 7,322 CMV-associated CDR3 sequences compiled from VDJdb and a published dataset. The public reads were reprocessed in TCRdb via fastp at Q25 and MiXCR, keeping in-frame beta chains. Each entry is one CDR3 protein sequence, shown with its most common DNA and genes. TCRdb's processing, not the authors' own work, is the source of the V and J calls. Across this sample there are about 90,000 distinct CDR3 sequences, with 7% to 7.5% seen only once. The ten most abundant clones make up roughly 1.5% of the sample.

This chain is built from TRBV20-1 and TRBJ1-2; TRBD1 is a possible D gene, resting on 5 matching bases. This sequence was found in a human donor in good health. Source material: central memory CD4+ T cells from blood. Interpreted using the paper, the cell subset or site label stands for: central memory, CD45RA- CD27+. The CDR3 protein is CSAEGPNYGYTF. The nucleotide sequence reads TGCAGTGCGGAGGGACCGAACTATGGCTACACCTTC.